What follows are 25 T cell receptor beta chains derived from one specimen sequenced in a study of T cells in women clearing cervical HPV infection. Generated by immunoSEQ multiplex PCR, the TCRdb table keeps only in-frame clones and is missing some. This sample lists roughly 34,000 clones; its ten largest clones have less than 8.5%. Material: blood buffy coat. The receptor set was obtained from a woman between 18 and 75 years old with a cervical HPV16 infection that either progressed to CIN3+ or cleared (not recorded which).

About this clone itself: The read halts 3 residues ahead of the CDR3 end, with the missing end drawn from the germline J gene. The chain combines TRBV2 with TRBJ2-5; D is unclear. The germline V and J ends were trimmed by 5 bases and 3 bases, with 4 bases remaining between them. CDR3 size: 11 residues. Germline values: CDR1 SNHLY, CDR2 FYNNEI. CDR3 bases read: TGTGCCAGCAGTCCTAAAGAGACC. As protein: CASSPKET. The full CDR3 sequence reads CASSPKETQYF.

A word on this clone: The CDR3 end is not reached by the read, which stops 3 residues before it; the germline J gene fills it in. The J gene is TRBJ2-4, the V gene TRBV6-2 or TRBV6-3, with 7 bases fitting TRBD1. This CDR3 spans 16 amino acids. V dropped 2 bases and J dropped 1; count of bases not matched to a gene: 5. Germline V lookup: CDR1 MNHEY, CDR2 SVGEGT. The covered CDR3 bases are TGTGCCAGCAGTTACAAAGGGGGCTATGCCAAAAACATT. This gives the protein CASSYKGGYAKNI. The complete CDR3 sequence is CASSYKGGYAKNIQYF.

As to this clone: The read ends 3 residues early relative to the CDR3; the germline J gene fills the gap. The genes are TRBV10-3 and TRBJ1-2; no reliable D call. Germline CDR1 ENHRY, CDR2 SYGVKD. The CDR3 spans 13 residues. The CDR3 reads CAIRLDKAGGYTF. The part of the CDR3 DNA that was read is TGTGCCATCAGGTTAGACAAGGCTGGAGGC.

Points on this clone: Sequencing ends 3 residues short of the CDR3 end; the germline J gene provides the rest. V and J are TRBV7-2 and TRBJ2-1; 8 nucleotides align to TRBD1. V lost 0 bases to trimming and J lost 9 bases; unmatched junction nucleotides: 4. Germline-derived CDR1 and CDR2 are SGHTA and FQGNSA. The CDR3 has 14 residues. CDR3 in amino acids: CASSLAQGAAEQFF. The sequenced part of the CDR3 DNA is TGTGCCAGCAGCTTAGCTCAGGGGGCTGCTGAG.

Comments on this clone: The CDR3 end is not reached by the read, which stops 3 residues before it; the germline J gene fills it in. This chain links TRBV7-9 with TRBJ2-1; D is possibly TRBD2 (6 bases). Germline loops: CDR1 SEHNR, CDR2 FQNEAQ (reference sequence). V lost 0 bases to trimming and J lost 6 bases, with 12 bases between them. This CDR3 comprises 15 residues. CDR3 residues: CASSLAVVGGNEQFF. CDR3 DNA (partial): TGTGCCAGCAGCTTAGCGGTGGTGGGGGGCAATGAG.

A word on this clone: The CDR3 extends 3 residues past the end of the read, so its final part is completed from the germline J gene. J is TRBJ2-5 and V is TRBV12-3 or TRBV12-4; TRBD2 agrees at 7 bases. The V segment lost 3 bases and the J segment 2 bases; nucleotides outside the gene matches: 6. The CDR3 runs 15 residues. The sequenced CDR3 bases are TGTGCCAGCAGTTTTAGGCAGGGAGGGCAAGAGACC. Translated, it gives CASSFRQGGQET. The CDR3 reads in full as CASSFRQGGQETQYF.

As for this clone: One junction end does not reproduce the germline sequence, and a read error may be involved. The read ends 3 residues before the CDR3 terminus; that terminus is restored from the germline J gene. This rearrangement joins TRBV4-2 to TRBJ1-5; the D is unclear. CDR3 size: 13 residues. Germline-derived CDR1 and CDR2 are LGHNA and YNFKEQ. The CDR3 DNA, read in part, is TGCGCCAGCAGCCAAGAGGCCTTTCAGCCC. Amino acids: CASSQEAFQP. The CDR3 reads in full as CASSQEAFQPQHF.

With respect to this clone: The CDR3 goes on 3 residues after the read ends, and that part is filled in from the germline J gene. The chain employs TRBV5-1 and TRBJ2-2; D ambiguous. The germline CDR1 and CDR2 sequences are SGHRS and YFSETQ. Trimming took off 0 bases at V and 3 bases at J, with 3 bases between the two ends. The CDR3 is 13 residues long. The part of the CDR3 DNA that was read is TGCGCCAGCAGCTTGGTCTACACCGGGGAG. It specifies CASSLVYTGE. In full, the CDR3 is CASSLVYTGELFF.

As regards this clone: The sequence runs out 3 residues before the end of the CDR3; the remainder is reconstructed from the germline J gene. This sequence joins TRBV11-3 and TRBJ2-3; 7 bases map to TRBD2. This CDR3 is built from 13 residues. V shed 5 bases and J 3 bases; nucleotides not matched to a gene: 2. Germline lookup yields CDR1 SGHNT and CDR2 YENEEA. The part of the CDR3 DNA that was read is TGTGCCAGCAGCCCCGGGGGGACAGATACG. Protein product: CASSPGGTDT. The full CDR3 sequence reads CASSPGGTDTQYF.

The CDR3 reads CAWSRTGTEYEQYF. CDR3 bases read: TGTGCCTGGAGCCGAACCGGGACAGAGTACGAG. The chain recombines TRBV30 with TRBJ2-7; 7 bases line up with TRBD1. The CDR3 end falls 3 residues outside the read, so it is completed with the germline J gene. The CDR3 length is 14 residues. V shed 3 bases and J 4 bases; nucleotides not matched to a gene: 9. Germline loops: CDR1 GTSNPN, CDR2 SVGIG (reference sequence).

As concerns this clone: The sequenced fragment ends 3 residues before the CDR3 boundary, so the rest is inferred from the germline J gene. The sample holds other DNA sequences that translate to the same CDR3. This chain uses TRBV18 with TRBJ1-1; 8 bases fit TRBD1. The CDR3 contains 14 residues. Germline CDR1 reads KGHSH; CDR2 reads LQKENI. Trimming at V came to 2 bases and at J to 1 base, leaving 0 bases not matched to a gene. The CDR3 bases that were read are TGTGCCAGCTCACCAGGACAGGGGAACACTGAA. It specifies CASSPGQGNTE. The entire CDR3 sequence reads CASSPGQGNTEAFF. Based on the CDR3 plus reference TRBV18 and TRBJ1-1, the full variable domain is NAGVMQNPRHLVRRRGQEARLRCSPMKGHSHVYWYRQLPEEGLKFMVYLQKENIIDESGMPKERFSAEFPKEGPSILRIQQVVRGDSAAYFCASSPGQGNTEAFFGQGTRLTVV.

The CDR3 sequence: CARRGGIGGSSTGELFF. CDR3 DNA, as far as it was read: TGTGCCCGAAGGGGGGGTATTGGGGGCAGTAGCACCGGGGAG. This chain uses TRBV30 with TRBJ2-2; D is possibly TRBD2 (7 bases). Sequencing ends 3 residues short of the CDR3 end; the germline J gene provides the rest. CDR1 is GTSNPN and CDR2 is SVGIG in the germline V gene (reference sequence). V lost 8 bases and J lost 4, with 26 bases in between. The CDR3 sequence is 17 residues long.

Points on this clone: The read gets to within 3 residues of the CDR3 end, and the germline J gene fills in the rest. The chain is built from TRBV2 and TRBJ1-6; 7 nucleotides line up with TRBD1. Trimming removed 5 bases from V and 10 bases from J; junction bases left unmatched: 8. Germline V gene sequence: CDR1 SNHLY, CDR2 FYNNEI. CDR3 length equals 14 residues. The CDR3 bases that were read are TGTGCCAGCAGTACCGGGACAGTTCTATCACCC. Translated, it gives CASSTGTVLSP. The whole CDR3 protein reads CASSTGTVLSPLHF.

A note on this clone: The CDR3 is cut off 3 residues early in the read; its end comes from the germline J gene. V gene TRBV6-4 combines with J gene TRBJ2-6; D perhaps matches TRBD1 (5 bases). CDR3 length: 15 residues. Germline lookup yields CDR1 MRHNA and CDR2 SNTAGT. This CDR3 is CASSDLGQGKALLTF. The sequenced part of the CDR3 DNA is TGTGCCAGCAGTGACCTGGGGCAGGGTAAAGCACTC.

Concerning this clone: The CDR3 end falls 3 residues outside the read, so it is completed with the germline J gene. The chain has TRBV7-8 and TRBJ2-2, with D maybe TRBD1 (6 bases). Germline V CDR1 and CDR2: SGHVS, FQNEAQ. The length of the CDR3 is 17 residues. CDR3 DNA (partial): TGTGCCAGCAGCCCGCACACACCACAGGGTGCTAATGAAAAG. It specifies CASSPHTPQGANEK. The whole CDR3 region reads CASSPHTPQGANEKLFF.

For this clone: The read comes to an end 3 residues before the CDR3 does, leaving the germline J gene to fill in the end. The chain carries TRBV7-9 and TRBJ1-2; D is uncertain. This CDR3 has 14 amino acids. CDR1 and CDR2 from the germline V gene are SEHNR and FQNEAQ (reference sequence). The part of the CDR3 DNA that was read is TGTGCCAGCAGCCAGAATGCGCCCGGGGATACC. Protein sequence: CASSQNAPGDT. The whole CDR3 sequence is CASSQNAPGDTYTF.

As regards this clone: The read ends 3 residues early relative to the CDR3; the germline J gene fills the gap. The chain is built from TRBV5-1 and TRBJ2-1; 15 bases align to TRBD2. Germline V lookup: CDR1 SGHRS, CDR2 YFSETQ. The junction had 7 bases not matched to a gene; V was cut back by 0 bases and J by 6 bases. The CDR3 is 18 amino acids. The sequenced part of the CDR3 DNA is TGCGCCAGCAGCTTGGCCGGGACGGGACTAGCGGGGGGCAATGAG. It translates to CASSLAGTGLAGGNE. In full, the CDR3 reads CASSLAGTGLAGGNEQFF.

Comment on this clone: Read data end 3 residues before the CDR3 end; the end is taken from the germline J gene. The chain combines TRBV5-1 with TRBJ2-5, with TRBD1 matching over 9 bases. From germline, CDR1 is SGHRS and CDR2 YFSETQ. This CDR3 comprises 16 residues. The CDR3 region is CASSLAPTGGTDTQYF. The CDR3 bases that were read are TGCGCCAGCAGCTTGGCCCCGACAGGGGGGACAGATACC.

To note about this clone: The read is 3 residues too short to cover the CDR3 end, so that end is filled in from the germline J gene. V gene TRBV10-3 combines with J gene TRBJ1-1, with no clear D. V was trimmed by 3 bases and J by 7 bases, leaving 9 bases between them. CDR1 and CDR2 (germline): ENHRY, SYGVKD. The CDR3 is 12 amino acids. The chain's CDR3 is CAISDLEYEAFF. The DNA read from the CDR3 is TGTGCCATCAGTGATTTAGAGTATGAA.

The sequenced part of the CDR3 DNA is TGTGCCAGCAGCCCGCGGGGACAGCTTAATGAAAAA. It codes for CASSPRGQLNEK. The CDR3 in full is CASSPRGQLNEKLFF. The rearrangement joins TRBV7-2 to TRBJ1-4, with TRBD1 matching over 7 bases. Read coverage stops 3 residues before the CDR3 terminus; the germline J gene supplies the remainder. Per germline, CDR1 SGHTA and CDR2 FQGNSA. V shed 5 bases and J 4 bases; nucleotides not matched to a gene: 7. The CDR3 is 15 amino acids. The variable domain in full, with the rest retrieved from reference TRBV7-2 and TRBJ1-4, is GAGVSQSPSNKVTEKGKDVELRCDPISGHTALYWYRQSLGQGLEFLIYFQGNSAPDKSGLPSDRFSAERTGGSVSTLTIQRTQQEDSAVYLCASSPRGQLNEKLFFGSGTQLSVL.

Points on this clone: Germline and junction disagree at one end, which may indicate a read error. The CDR3 region is CASPPPLDRVIRGNTIYF. The CDR3 DNA, read in part, is TGTGCCAGCCCACCACCATTGGACAGGGTTATTCGTGGAAACACC. The V and J genes are TRBV18 and TRBJ1-3, with 8 positions matching TRBD1. The read is 3 residues too short to cover the CDR3 end, so that end is filled in from the germline J gene. CDR3 length: 18 residues. CDR1 KGHSH and CDR2 LQKENI come from the germline V gene. Full variable domain (outside the CDR3, taken from reference TRBV18 and TRBJ1-3): NAGVMQNPRHLVRRRGQEARLRCSPMKGHSHVYWYRQLPEEGLKFMVYLQKENIIDESGMPKERFSAEFPKEGPSILRIQQVVRGDSAAYFCASPPPLDRVIRGNTIYFGEGSWLTVV.

Concerning this clone itself: The CDR3 is cut off 3 residues early in the read; its end comes from the germline J gene. The rearrangement links TRBV2 to TRBJ1-5; TRBD1 matches 7 bases. Germline loops: CDR1 SNHLY, CDR2 FYNNEI. V was clipped by 8 bases and J by 6 bases; unmatched bases: 10. The length of the CDR3 is 14 residues. The part of the CDR3 DNA that was read is TGTGCCAGCCGCACCGGGACAGAGAGTCAGCCC. Its translation: CASRTGTESQP. Given in full, the CDR3 is CASRTGTESQPQHF.

With respect to this clone: The CDR3 is cut off 3 residues early in the read; its end comes from the germline J gene. This chain joins TRBV29-1 and TRBJ2-1, with 8 bases that match TRBD1. Trimming removed 7 bases from V and 6 bases from J; junction bases left unmatched: 8. The CDR3 has 13 amino acids. Germline V gene data show CDR1 as SQVTM and CDR2 as ANQGSEA. CDR3 sequence reads: CSEQGDWGNEQFF. The sequenced CDR3 bases are TGCAGCGAACAGGGGGATTGGGGCAATGAG.

A word on this clone: The read terminates 3 residues ahead of where the CDR3 ends, so the germline J gene completes it. V usage is TRBV7-8 and J usage is TRBJ2-1; 12 bases agree with TRBD2. The CDR3 has 17 amino acids. The junction had 8 bases not matched to a gene; V was cut back by 1 base and J by 7 bases. The germline V gene has CDR1 SGHVS and CDR2 FQNEAQ. The CDR3 DNA, read in part, is TGTGCCAGCAGCTTAGTGACCCTAGCGGGGGGGGGAAATGAG. Residues: CASSLVTLAGGGNE. The entire CDR3 is CASSLVTLAGGGNEQFF.

Details on this clone: The CDR3 end falls 3 residues outside the read, so it is completed with the germline J gene. This chain links TRBV19 with TRBJ1-2; 9 nucleotides line up with TRBD1. Per germline, CDR1 LNHDA and CDR2 SQIVND (reference sequence). CDR3 size: 15 residues. Incomplete CDR3 DNA: TGTGCCAGTAGTCACGTGGGACAGGGTGTCCACGAC. Protein product: CASSHVGQGVHD. The complete CDR3 protein is CASSHVGQGVHDYTF.